One and the same sample provided the 2 T cell receptor beta chains below, sequenced in a study of blood T cells in healthy people across ages. The use of a sample-barcoded 5' primer and a J-beta primer mix characterized a second PCR of 7 to 11 cycles. One entry per CDR3 protein results from TCRdb running MiXCR on the 5' RACE reads. Among about 1.6 million distinct CDR3 sequences, roughly 30% were seen once, and the ten largest hold roughly 12%. The sequenced material came from blood. These receptors came from a woman in her twenties or thirties in good health.

This clonotype was found many times. J is TRBJ1-1 and V is TRBV20-1, with TRBD1 identical over 8 bases. V shed 4 bases, J shed 1 base, and the junction held 5 bases outside the gene matches. There are 14 residues in the CDR3. In germline, CDR1 is DFQATT, CDR2 SNEGSKA (reference sequence). The CDR3 loop reads CSATQTGANTEAFF. The CDR3 DNA is TGCAGTGCTACACAGACAGGGGCGAACACTGAAGCTTTCTTT.

This clonotype has just a few counts. The chain carries TRBV5-1 and TRBJ2-3; D is tentatively TRBD1 or TRBD2 (5 bases each). The CDR3 has 15 amino acids. The V end was cut by 0 bases, the J end by 6 bases, with 14 bases between. Germline values: CDR1 SGHRS, CDR2 YFSETQ. The CDR3 DNA reads TGCGCCAGCAGCTTGGTGGGACCCCCGGCGGATACGCAGTATTTT. This codes for CASSLVGPPADTQYF.